One sample yielded the 21 T cell receptor beta chains listed below, sequenced in a study of T cell changes during pregnancy in multiple sclerosis. Here immunoSEQ multiplex PCR was the method, and the copy in TCRdb shows in-frame clones only, minus some. The table records roughly 41,000 clones, roughly 94% of them present only once. Sequenced here: peripheral blood, sampled in the third trimester of pregnancy. These receptors all come from a female donor with multiple sclerosis, enrolled in a pregnancy study.

The CDR3 spells CASSPRTQRQPQHF. The CDR3, as DNA: TGTGCCAGCAGCCCACGGACTCAACGGCAGCCCCAGCATTTT. The chain is built from TRBV6-5 and TRBJ1-5; the D is unclear. Germline CDR1 is MNHEY and CDR2 is SVGAGI. This CDR3 spans 14 amino acids. Trimming cost V 6 bases and J 7 bases, with 16 bases left between them.

This chain links TRBV20-1 with TRBJ1-2; D call uncertain. Per the germline V gene, CDR1 is DFQATT and CDR2 is SNEGSKA (reference sequence). The CDR3 sequence is 11 residues long. V was trimmed by 3 bases and J by 7 bases, leaving 9 bases between them. The DNA for the CDR3 is TGCAGTGCTAGTTTATTTCCTGGCTACACCTTC. Translating gives CSASLFPGYTF.

The chain combines TRBV9 with TRBJ2-2; TRBD2 matches at 8 bases. The CDR3 runs 17 residues. The J segment lost 3 bases and the V segment lost 4 bases, leaving 11 bases of the junction unmatched. CDR1 is SGDLS, CDR2 YYNGEE, per germline. The CDR3 loop reads CASSFGVGREDTGELFF. In DNA, the CDR3 is TGTGCCAGCAGCTTTGGGGTAGGGCGGGAGGACACCGGGGAGCTGTTTTTT.

V gene TRBV5-1 combines with J gene TRBJ2-7; TRBD1 aligns across 9 bases. In germline, CDR1 is SGHRS, CDR2 YFSETQ. V gave up 4 bases and J gave up 0 bases; unmatched junction bases: 5. There are 15 residues in the CDR3. The CDR3 DNA reads as TGCGCCAGCAGCGTGGGACAGGGCCTCTCCTACGAGCAGTACTTC. Translation: CASSVGQGLSYEQYF.

The gene calls are TRBV18 and TRBJ1-5, with 10 bases aligning to TRBD1. With V trimmed by 2 bases and J by 2 bases, 0 bases remained unmatched. The CDR3 totals 15 residues. Germline CDR1 and CDR2: KGHSH and LQKENI. This chain's CDR3 is CASSPGTGGNQPQHF. CDR3 sequence (DNA): TGTGCCAGCTCACCAGGGACAGGGGGCAATCAGCCCCAGCATTTT.

This chain links TRBV4-3 with TRBJ1-5, with D possibly being TRBD1 (6 bases). Germline V gene lookup returns CDR1 LGHNA and CDR2 YSLEER. V was cut by 0 bases and J by 5 bases, with 11 bases left in between. The CDR3 has 15 amino acids. This CDR3 reads CASSQEWDTYQPQHF. CDR3 nucleotide sequence: TGCGCCAGCAGCCAAGAATGGGACACCTATCAGCCCCAGCATTTT.

Concerning this clone: At one end the junction does not follow the germline gene, possibly because of a read error. The CDR3 DNA sequence: TGTGCTTGGAAACGAGGGCCCGTGAACACTGAAGCTTTCTTT. The encoded protein is CAWKRGPVNTEAFF. This chain links TRBV30 with TRBJ1-1; D is ambiguous. The CDR3 runs 14 residues. Germline assignment: CDR1 GTSNPN and CDR2 SVGIG (reference sequence).

The gene calls are TRBV21-1 and TRBJ2-2; the table's D call TRBD2 went unverified against the DNA. TRBV21-1 is an annotated pseudogene. The CDR3 length is 18 residues. The CDR3 DNA sequence: TGTGCCAGCAGCAAGGGACTAGCGGGAGGCTTGGACACCGGGGAGCTGTTTTTT. Protein: CASSKGLAGGLDTGELFF.

The V gene is TRBV7-2, the J gene TRBJ2-1; 8 bases agree with TRBD2. CDR1 and CDR2 (germline): SGHTA, FQGNSA. Trimming removed 5 bases from V and 4 bases from J; junction bases left unmatched: 1. CDR3 length: 13 amino acids. The CDR3 coding sequence is TGTGCCAGCAGCGAGCGGGGGTACAATGAGCAGTTCTTC. Its translation is CASSERGYNEQFF.

The chain couples TRBV29-1 to TRBJ1-3; the D is unclear. Germline V CDR1 and CDR2: SQVTM, ANQGSEA. V lost 4 bases to trimming and J lost 3 bases, with 4 bases between them. The CDR3 is made up of 11 amino acids. The CDR3 nucleotides are TGCAGCGTTGCAGGTGGAAACACCATATATTTT. This translates into CSVAGGNTIYF.

The chain links TRBV29-1 to TRBJ2-5; D remains ambiguous. V was cut by 8 bases and J by 5 bases, with 15 bases left in between. The CDR3 sequence is 12 residues long. CDR1 is SQVTM, CDR2 ANQGSEA, per germline. The CDR3 DNA follows: TGCAGCACAGCCCGCACAGCTGAGACCCAGTACTTC. Its protein is CSTARTAETQYF.

This rearrangement joins TRBV4-1 to TRBJ2-7; 12 nucleotides agree with TRBD2. Germline lookup yields CDR1 MGHRA and CDR2 YSYEKL. V shed 3 bases and J 3 bases; nucleotides not matched to a gene: 3. The CDR3 contains 15 residues. The CDR3 loop reads CASSQSLAGGYEQYF. CDR3 nucleotides: TGCGCCAGCAGCCAGTCACTAGCGGGAGGCTACGAGCAGTACTTC.

The CDR3 loop is CASSLDQRTGELFF. CDR3 nucleotide sequence: TGTGCCAGCAGCTTAGATCAACGGACCGGGGAGCTGTTTTTT. The J gene is TRBJ2-2, the V gene TRBV11-2, with D unresolved. In germline, CDR1 is SGHAT, CDR2 FQNNGV. This CDR3 spans 14 amino acids. V was cut by 0 bases and J by 5 bases, with 7 bases left in between. Together with reference TRBV11-2 and TRBJ2-2, the CDR3 gives the full variable domain: EAGVAQSPRYKIIEKRQSVAFWCNPISGHATLYWYQQILGQGPKLLIQFQNNGVVDDSQLPKDRFSAERLKGVDSTLKIQPAKLEDSAVYLCASSLDQRTGELFFGEGSRLTVL.

This rearrangement joins TRBV29-1 to TRBJ2-5, with 9 bases that match TRBD2. Trimming removed 5 bases from V and 2 bases from J; junction bases left unmatched: 3. From germline, CDR1 is SQVTM and CDR2 ANQGSEA. This CDR3 region has 13 residues. CDR3 in DNA: TGCAGCGTTCTGGGACTAGCTCAAGAGACCCAGTACTTC. Amino acids: CSVLGLAQETQYF. The full variable domain, its missing parts supplied by reference TRBV29-1 and TRBJ2-5, is SAVISQKPSRDICQRGTSLTIQCQVDSQVTMMFWYRQQPGQSLTLIATANQGSEATYESGFVIDKFPISRPNLTFSTLTVSNMSPEDSSIYLCSVLGLAQETQYFGPGTRLLVL.

The genes are TRBV2 and TRBJ1-2, with unresolved D. V lost 7 bases, J lost 4 bases, and 13 bases lay in between. The CDR3 extends over 13 amino acids. Germline-derived CDR1 and CDR2 are SNHLY and FYNNEI. As DNA, the CDR3 is TGTGCCAGCACCCGCGAGGGTCGCTATGGCTACACCTTC. Its translation is CASTREGRYGYTF.

As for this clone: The junction differs from germline at one of its ends, possibly a read error. The CDR3 DNA is TGTGCTAGCAGCTTATACGGTTACAATGAGCAGTTCTTC. Amino acids: CASSLYGYNEQFF. The V call is TRBV7-7, the J call TRBJ2-1; no clear D. Germline V gives CDR1 SSHAT, CDR2 FNYEAQ (reference sequence). The CDR3 length is 13 residues.

This chain connects TRBV7-2 to TRBJ1-1; TRBD1 might be the D (6 bases). Germline values: CDR1 SGHTA, CDR2 FQGNSA. The CDR3 has 13 residues. V was trimmed by 1 base and J by 6 bases, leaving 9 bases between them. The CDR3 loop is CASSLGGHAEAFF. For the CDR3, the DNA is TGTGCCAGCAGCTTAGGGGGGCACGCTGAAGCTTTCTTT.

The rearrangement links TRBV4-1 to TRBJ2-1; TRBD1 aligns across 9 bases. Germline V lookup: CDR1 MGHRA, CDR2 YSYEKL. Trimming at V came to 1 base and at J to 8 bases, leaving 6 bases not matched to a gene. This CDR3 contains 15 residues. The CDR3 here is CASSQGTGGRDEQFF. CDR3 bases: TGCGCCAGCAGCCAAGGAACAGGGGGCCGAGATGAGCAGTTCTTC.

The V and J genes are TRBV30 and TRBJ2-7; tentative D call: TRBD2 (6 bases). The germline V gene encodes CDR1 GTSNPN and CDR2 SVGIG (reference sequence). The CDR3 is 11 amino acids. Trimming removed 5 bases at V and 4 bases at J, with 9 bases between. The CDR3 DNA reads TGTGCCTGGGCCGGGAGTTACGAGCAGTACTTC. Its translation: CAWAGSYEQYF.

This rearrangement joins TRBV7-2 to TRBJ1-5; 12 nucleotides agree with TRBD1. Germline CDR1 SGHTA, CDR2 FQGNSA. The CDR3 loop spans 16 amino acids. V shed 0 bases, J shed 6 bases, and the junction held 3 bases outside the gene matches. CDR3: CASSLAGTGGGQPQHF. The DNA of the CDR3 is TGTGCCAGCAGCTTAGCGGGGACAGGGGGCGGTCAGCCCCAGCATTTT.

This chain joins TRBV2 and TRBJ2-2, with TRBD2 identical over 7 bases. There are 15 residues in the CDR3. J gave up 0 bases and V 7 bases, and 5 bases lay outside the gene matches. Germline V CDR1 and CDR2: SNHLY, FYNNEI. CDR3 DNA: TGTGCCAGCAAAGGGGACTACGCGAACACCGGGGAGCTGTTTTTT. Protein product: CASKGDYANTGELFF.